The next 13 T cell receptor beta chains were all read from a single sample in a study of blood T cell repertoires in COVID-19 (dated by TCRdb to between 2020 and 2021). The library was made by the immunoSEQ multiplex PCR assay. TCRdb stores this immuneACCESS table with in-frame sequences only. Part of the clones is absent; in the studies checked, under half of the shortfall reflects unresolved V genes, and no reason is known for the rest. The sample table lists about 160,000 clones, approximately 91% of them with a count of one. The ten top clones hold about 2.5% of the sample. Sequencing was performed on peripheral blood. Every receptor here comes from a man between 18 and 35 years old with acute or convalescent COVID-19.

CDR3 nucleotide sequence: TGTGCCAGCAGTTACGGGGCGGTCTATGGCTACACCTTC. Amino acid sequence: CASSYGAVYGYTF. This rearrangement joins TRBV6-5 to TRBJ1-2; D might be TRBD1 (5 bases). Germline assignment: CDR1 MNHEY and CDR2 SVGAGI. The V and J ends lost 2 bases and 4 bases respectively, with 8 bases between them. The CDR3 consists of 13 residues.

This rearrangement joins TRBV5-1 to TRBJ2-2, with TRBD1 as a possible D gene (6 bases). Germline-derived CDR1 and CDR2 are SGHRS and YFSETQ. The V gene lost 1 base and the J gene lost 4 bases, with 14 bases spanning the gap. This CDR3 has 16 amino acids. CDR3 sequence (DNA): TGCGCCAGCAGCTTGTCCTGGTCAGGGGCCACCGGGGAGCTGTTTTTT. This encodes CASSLSWSGATGELFF.

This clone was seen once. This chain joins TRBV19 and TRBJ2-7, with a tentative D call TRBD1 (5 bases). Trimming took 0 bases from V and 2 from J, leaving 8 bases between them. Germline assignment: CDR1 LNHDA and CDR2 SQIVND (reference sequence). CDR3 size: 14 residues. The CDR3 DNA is TGTGCCAGTAGTATAGAGGGGCCTCCCTACGAGCAGTACTTC. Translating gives CASSIEGPPYEQYF.

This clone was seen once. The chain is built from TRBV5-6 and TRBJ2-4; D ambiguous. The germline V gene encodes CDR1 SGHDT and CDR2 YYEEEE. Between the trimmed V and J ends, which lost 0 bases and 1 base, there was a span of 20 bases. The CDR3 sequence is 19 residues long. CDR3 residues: CASSLALDTETFAKNIQYF. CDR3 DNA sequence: TGTGCCAGCAGCTTGGCCTTAGACACAGAAACATTTGCCAAAAACATTCAGTACTTC.

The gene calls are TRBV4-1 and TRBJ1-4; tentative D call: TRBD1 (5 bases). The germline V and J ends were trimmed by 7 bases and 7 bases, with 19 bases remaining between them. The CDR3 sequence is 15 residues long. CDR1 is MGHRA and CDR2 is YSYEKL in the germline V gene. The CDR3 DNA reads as TGCGCCAGCAACCTCGATCCGGGGGGAATTGAAAAACTGTTTTTT. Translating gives CASNLDPGGIEKLFF.

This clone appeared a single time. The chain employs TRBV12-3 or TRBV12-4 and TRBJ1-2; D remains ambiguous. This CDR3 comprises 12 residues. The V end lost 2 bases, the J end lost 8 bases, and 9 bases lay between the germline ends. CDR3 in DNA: TGTGCCAGCAGTTTAACGCCGAGGGGCTACACCTTC. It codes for CASSLTPRGYTF.

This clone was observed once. The DNA of the CDR3 is TGTGCCAGCAGTTCAGGGGCCGCCGGCCGCGGGCAGTACTTC. Encoded protein: CASSSGAAGRGQYF. V and J are TRBV27 and TRBJ2-7, with D possibly TRBD1 on 6 matching bases. The CDR3 is 14 residues long. V lost 4 bases, J lost 9 bases, and 19 bases lay in between. Germline-derived CDR1 and CDR2 are MNHEY and SMNVEV (reference sequence).

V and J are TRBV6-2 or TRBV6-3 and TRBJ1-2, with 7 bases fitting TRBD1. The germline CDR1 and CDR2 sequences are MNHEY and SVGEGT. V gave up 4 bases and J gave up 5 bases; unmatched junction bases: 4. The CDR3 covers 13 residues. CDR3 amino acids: CASSFRDSYGYTF. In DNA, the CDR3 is TGTGCCAGCAGTTTCCGGGACAGTTATGGCTACACCTTC.

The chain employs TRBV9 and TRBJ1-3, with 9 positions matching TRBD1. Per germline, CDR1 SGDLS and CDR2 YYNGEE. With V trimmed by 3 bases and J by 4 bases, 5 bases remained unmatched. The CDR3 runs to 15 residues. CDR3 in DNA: TGTGCCAGCAGCGGAAGGGACAGGGCAGGAAACACCATATATTTT. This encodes CASSGRDRAGNTIYF.

For the CDR3, the DNA is TGTGCCAGCAGTTTCAACCAGATGAACACTGAAGCTTTCTTT. Its translation: CASSFNQMNTEAFF. The V gene is TRBV27, the J gene TRBJ1-1; D unresolved. Trimming stripped 3 bases from V and 0 bases from J, with 8 bases between. Germline CDR1 MNHEY, CDR2 SMNVEV (reference sequence). The CDR3 totals 14 residues.

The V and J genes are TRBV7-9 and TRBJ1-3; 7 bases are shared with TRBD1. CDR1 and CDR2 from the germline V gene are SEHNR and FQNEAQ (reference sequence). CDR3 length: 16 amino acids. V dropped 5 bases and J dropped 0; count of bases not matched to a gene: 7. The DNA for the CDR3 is TGTGCCAGCAGCAAGGGGGCGCGGAGCTCTGGAAACACCATATATTTT. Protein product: CASSKGARSSGNTIYF.

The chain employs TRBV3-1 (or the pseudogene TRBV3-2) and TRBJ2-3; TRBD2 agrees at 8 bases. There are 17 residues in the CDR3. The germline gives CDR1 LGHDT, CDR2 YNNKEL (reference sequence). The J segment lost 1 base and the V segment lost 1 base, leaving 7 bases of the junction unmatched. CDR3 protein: CASSQGPTSGGTDTQYF. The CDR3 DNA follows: TGTGCCAGCAGCCAAGGACCCACTAGCGGCGGCACAGATACGCAGTATTTT.

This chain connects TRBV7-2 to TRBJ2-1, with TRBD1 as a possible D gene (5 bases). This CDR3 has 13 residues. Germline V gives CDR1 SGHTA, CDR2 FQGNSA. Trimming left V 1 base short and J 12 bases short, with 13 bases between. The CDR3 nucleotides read TGTGCCAGCAGCTTAGAGGTGGGGCCGGCGCAGTTCTTC. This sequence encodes CASSLEVGPAQFF.